The next 15 T cell receptor beta chains were all read from a single sample in a study of long-term antiretroviral therapy in people with HIV. Researchers report immunoSEQ v3.0 was run at survey level. Here immunoSEQ multiplex PCR was the method, and the copy in TCRdb shows in-frame clones only, minus some. The repertoire has 13,000 or so clones, around 77% of them found once; the top ten carry roughly an eighth. The source material was unsorted PBMCs, sampled 1.3 years after starting antiretroviral therapy. These receptors were obtained from a woman between 18 and 30 years old with HIV.

The chain carries TRBV6-1 and TRBJ2-7, with D perhaps given as TRBD1 or TRBD2 (5 bases each). V dropped 11 bases and J dropped 2 bases, with 13 bases sitting between them. This CDR3 is built from 12 residues. Per the germline V gene, CDR1 is MNHNS and CDR2 is SASEGT. DNA of the CDR3: TGTGCCGCCGAGGGGCAGACCTACGAGCAGTACTTC. This codes for CAAEGQTYEQYF.

The chain couples TRBV6-1 to TRBJ1-1; D is ambiguous. V shed 6 bases and J shed 2 bases, with 16 bases lying between them. The CDR3 extends over 15 amino acids. Germline lookup yields CDR1 MNHNS and CDR2 SASEGT. CDR3 DNA: TGTGCCAGCAGCCCCCCGGGGTGGGTTAACACTGAAGCTTTCTTT. Translating it yields CASSPPGWVNTEAFF.

The chain recombines TRBV10-2 with TRBJ1-2; TRBD1 might be the D (6 bases). This CDR3 spans 21 amino acids. Germline-derived CDR1 and CDR2 are WSHSY and SAAADI. V was cut by 4 bases and J by 2 bases, with 32 bases left in between. The CDR3 loop is CASSGARRGPGSLTTNYGYTF. The CDR3 DNA reads as TGCGCCAGCAGTGGGGCTCGCAGGGGCCCTGGGTCCCTTACTACCAACTATGGCTACACCTTC.

This clone was counted between two and nine times. The rearrangement joins TRBV7-9 to TRBJ2-3; TRBD1 matches at 8 bases. The V gene end was trimmed by 5 bases and the J gene end by 4 bases; junction bases not matched to a gene: 8. From germline, CDR1 is SEHNR and CDR2 FQNEAQ (reference sequence). CDR3 length equals 15 residues. CDR3 nucleotide sequence: TGTGCCAGCAGCGATCCGGGACAGGTTGCAGATACGCAGTATTTT. Translated: CASSDPGQVADTQYF.

The chain links TRBV15 to TRBJ1-1; D perhaps matches TRBD1 (5 bases). CDR3 length: 14 amino acids. CDR1 and CDR2 (germline): LNHNV, YYDKDF (reference sequence). The V and J ends lost 0 bases and 3 bases respectively, with 8 bases between them. CDR3 DNA sequence: TGTGCCACCAGCAGAGATGTGGGGGACACTGAAGCTTTCTTT. Translating it yields CATSRDVGDTEAFF.

This clone was seen more than once but under ten times. The gene calls are TRBV29-1 and TRBJ1-1; the D gene is possibly TRBD1 (5 bases). Trimming pared 2 bases from V and 4 bases from J, leaving 14 bases between. The CDR3 spans 14 residues. Per the germline V gene, CDR1 is SQVTM and CDR2 is ANQGSEA. The CDR3 sequence: CSVESGVDGTEAFF. The CDR3 bases are TGCAGCGTTGAATCGGGGGTGGATGGCACTGAAGCTTTCTTT.

The V and J genes are TRBV10-3 and TRBJ2-2; TRBD1 matches 9 bases. This CDR3 contains 14 residues. In germline, CDR1 is ENHRY, CDR2 SYGVKD. V trimming: 9 bases; J trimming: 2 bases; junction bases outside the gene matches: 4. CDR3 nucleotide sequence: TGTGCCATTCCGGACAGGGGAAACACCGGGGAGCTGTTTTTT. Residues: CAIPDRGNTGELFF.

The chain joins TRBV6-5 to TRBJ1-6; 9 nucleotides match TRBD1. CDR3 length equals 15 residues. With V trimmed by 6 bases and J by 6 bases, 6 bases remained unmatched. Germline values: CDR1 MNHEY, CDR2 SVGAGI. The CDR3 spells CASRPPGQGNSPLHF. The CDR3 nucleotides are TGTGCCAGCAGGCCGCCGGGACAGGGTAATTCACCCCTCCACTTT.

In this sample, this clone turned up a few times. The chain links TRBV5-4 to TRBJ2-5, with 9 bases that match TRBD2. Germline values: CDR1 SGHNT, CDR2 YYREEE (reference sequence). J gave up 5 bases and V 2 bases, and 7 bases lay outside the gene matches. This CDR3 is built from 15 residues. The CDR3: CASSLSSGRSETQYF. The CDR3 region has the DNA TGTGCCAGCAGCTTATCCAGCGGGAGGTCGGAGACCCAGTACTTC.

The gene calls are TRBV9 and TRBJ2-7; D not resolved. Looked up from germline, CDR1 is SGDLS and CDR2 is YYNGEE. Between the trimmed V and J ends, which lost 0 bases and 3 bases, there was a span of 10 bases. The CDR3 loop spans 14 amino acids. The CDR3 DNA reads as TGTGCCAGCAGCGTAGACGGCTCCTACTACGAGCAGTACTTC. Its protein is CASSVDGSYYEQYF.

The chain has TRBV28 and TRBJ2-1; 10 nucleotides align to TRBD2. Unmatched junction bases numbered 7, after V lost 3 bases and J lost 8 bases. The CDR3 covers 15 residues. Germline values: CDR1 MDHEN, CDR2 SYDVKM. CDR3 residues: CASSLASGSWDEQFF. CDR3 bases: TGTGCCAGCAGTTTGGCTAGCGGGAGTTGGGATGAGCAGTTCTTC. Using reference TRBV28 and TRBJ2-1 for the parts outside the CDR3, the full variable domain is DVKVTQSSRYLVKRTGEKVFLECVQDMDHENMFWYRQDPGLGLRLIYFSYDVKMKEKGDIPEGYSVSREKKERFSLILESASTNQTSMYLCASSLASGSWDEQFFGPGTRLTVL.

This clone was observed a handful of times. V and J are TRBV7-2 and TRBJ2-7; 9 nucleotides match TRBD2. The CDR3 length is 15 residues. The V and J ends lost 5 bases and 6 bases, in that order; junction bases with no gene match: 11. CDR1 and CDR2 from the germline V gene are SGHTA and FQGNSA. The CDR3 DNA sequence: TGTGCCAGCAGCCCAGACAGCGGGGGGCCGGGCGAGCAGTACTTC. As protein: CASSPDSGGPGEQYF.

The V gene is TRBV7-9, the J gene TRBJ1-1, with D possibly matching TRBD1 (5 bases). The CDR3 runs to 15 residues. V lost 2 bases and J lost 1, with 11 bases in between. Germline-derived CDR1 and CDR2 are SEHNR and FQNEAQ (reference sequence). The CDR3 bases are TGTGCCAGCAGCTTAAACAGGTTATCGAACACTGAAGCTTTCTTT. Its translation is CASSLNRLSNTEAFF.

V usage is TRBV2 and J usage is TRBJ2-7; 7 bases fit TRBD1. Germline V gene data show CDR1 as SNHLY and CDR2 as FYNNEI. The CDR3 sequence is 21 residues long. After removal of 0 bases from V and 4 bases from J, the junction contained 24 bases not matched to a gene. CDR3 DNA sequence: TGTGCCAGCAGTGAAGCTTACCTCGGACAGGAAGAAGACAGTTTTAGTTACGAGCAGTACTTC. This translates into CASSEAYLGQEEDSFSYEQYF.

The chain carries TRBV28 and TRBJ1-2; D unresolved. This CDR3 is 14 amino acids long. The germline CDR1 and CDR2 sequences are MDHEN and SYDVKM. Trimming cost V 2 bases and J 0 bases, with 7 bases left between them. CDR3 in amino acids: CASSLGGANYGYTF. The CDR3 bases are TGTGCCAGCAGTTTAGGAGGAGCTAACTATGGCTACACCTTC.